Sequencing of this T cell receptor (beta chain) was carried out in a study of blood T cell repertoires in COVID-19. Study details: Specimens from acute and convalescent COVID-19 originated in the United States, Italy and Spain.

Assay: immunoSEQ multiplex PCR; the TCRdb copy retains only in-frame clones and omits some. This sample yields over 85,000 clones, of which about 79% are seen a single time; approximately 25% belongs to the top ten. The ends lost 8 bases at V and 4 bases at J; junction bases unmatched: 9. CDR1 and CDR2 (germline): SNHLY, FYNNEI. There are 14 residues in the CDR3. The sequenced material came from peripheral blood. This chain uses TRBV2 with TRBJ1-1, with TRBD1 identical over 8 bases. This receptor was obtained from a man aged 55 to 70 with acute or convalescent COVID-19. CDR3 amino acids: CASLRTGFGTEAFF. CDR3 DNA: TGTGCCAGCCTCCGGACAGGGTTTGGCACTGAAGCTTTCTTT.